This T cell receptor (beta chain) was obtained from a study of T cell responses to AZD1222 COVID-19 vaccine. CDR1 is SGHTA and CDR2 is FQGNSA in the germline V gene. The CDR3 consists of 14 residues. V was shortened by 3 bases and J by 9 bases, with 16 bases between the two germline ends. This clone has a handful of counts. Measured with immunoSEQ multiplex PCR; TCRdb has only the in-frame clones, and not every one. Of roughly 130,000 clones in the sample, 94% were seen once. This clonotype originated in an adult in good health. V and J are TRBV7-2 and TRBJ2-3; possible D gene TRBD2, 5 bases. The starting material was peripheral blood, obtained on day 0 of AZD1222 vaccination. The CDR3 DNA is TGTGCCAGCAGCTTTTACAGCGGAGATCGAACGCAGTATTTT. Translated, it gives CASSFYSGDRTQYF.